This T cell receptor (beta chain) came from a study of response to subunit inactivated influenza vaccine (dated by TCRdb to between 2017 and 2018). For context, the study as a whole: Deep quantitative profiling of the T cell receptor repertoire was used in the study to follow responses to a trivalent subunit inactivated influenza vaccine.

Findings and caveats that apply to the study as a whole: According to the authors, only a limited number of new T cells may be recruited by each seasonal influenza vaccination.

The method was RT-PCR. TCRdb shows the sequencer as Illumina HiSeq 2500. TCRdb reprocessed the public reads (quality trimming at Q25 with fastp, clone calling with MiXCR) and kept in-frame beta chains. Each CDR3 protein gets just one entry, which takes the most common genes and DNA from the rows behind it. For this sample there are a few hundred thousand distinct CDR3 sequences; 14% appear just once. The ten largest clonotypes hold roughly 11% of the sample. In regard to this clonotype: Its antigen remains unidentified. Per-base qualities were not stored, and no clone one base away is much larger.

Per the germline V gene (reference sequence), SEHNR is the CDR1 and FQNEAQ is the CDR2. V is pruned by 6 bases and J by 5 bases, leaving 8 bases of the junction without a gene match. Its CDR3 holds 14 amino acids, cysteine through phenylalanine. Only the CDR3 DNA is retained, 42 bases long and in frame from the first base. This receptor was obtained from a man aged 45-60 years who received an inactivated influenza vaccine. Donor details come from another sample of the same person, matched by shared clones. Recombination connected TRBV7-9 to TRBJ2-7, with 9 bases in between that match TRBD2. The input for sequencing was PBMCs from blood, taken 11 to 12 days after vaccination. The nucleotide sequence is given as TGTGCCAGCAGTCGAGCGGGAGGCCCCAACGAGCAGTACTTC. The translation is CASSRAGGPNEQYF. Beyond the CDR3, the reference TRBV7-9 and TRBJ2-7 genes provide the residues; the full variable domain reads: DTGVSQNPRHKITKRGQNVTFRCDPISEHNRLYWYRQTLGQGPEFLTYFQNEAQLEKSRLLSDRFSAERPKGSFSTLEIQRTEQGDSAMYLCASSRAGGPNEQYFGPGTRLTVT.